Each of the 27 T cell receptor beta chains below was sequenced from the same sample in a study of shared clonotypes between healthy human individuals. Libraries were prepared by immunoSEQ multiplex PCR; TCRdb keeps only in-frame clonotypes and omits some of them. This table holds about 2.1 million clones, 85% to 95% found once. Naive CD8 isolation took CD45RO-negative cells positively selected for CCR7 and excluded terminally differentiated effector memory CD45RA+ cells. What was sequenced was naive CD8+ T cells from PBMCs. The receptors shown here come from a man aged 18 to 30 in good health. Some clones in this sample may be carry-over from other donors' samples.

The chain combines TRBV7-2 with TRBJ2-2, with 14 bases matching TRBD2. Germline V gene sequence: CDR1 SGHTA, CDR2 FQGNSA. Germline trimming cut 2 bases from V and 6 bases from J; bases unmatched to any gene: 5. The CDR3 length is 17 residues. The CDR3 sequence is CASSLTTSGRAPGELFF. The CDR3 DNA reads TGTGCCAGCAGCTTAACGACTAGCGGGAGGGCCCCCGGGGAGCTGTTTTTT.

V is TRBV28 and J is TRBJ1-1; D unclear. Germline CDR1 and CDR2: MDHEN and SYDVKM. This CDR3 region has 11 residues. Trimming took off 5 bases at V and 10 bases at J, with 11 bases between the two ends. CDR3 bases: TGTGCCAGCAGTCCCGCTTGGCCAGCTTTCTTT. Translated: CASSPAWPAFF.

The chain has TRBV5-8 and TRBJ1-5; D is possibly TRBD1 (5 bases). The CDR3 is 16 residues long. Germline V gene data show CDR1 as SGHTS and CDR2 as YDEGEE. Trimming removed 1 base from V and 5 bases from J, with 16 bases in between. DNA of the CDR3: TGTGCCAGCAGCTTGTCTTCCGTTTCAGGGTATCAGCCCCAGCATTTT. As protein: CASSLSSVSGYQPQHF.

This clone is a singleton in its sample. The chain links TRBV11-2 to TRBJ2-7, with D possibly TRBD1 on 6 matching bases. V was trimmed by 6 bases and J by 7 bases, leaving 25 bases between them. CDR1 is SGHAT and CDR2 is FQNNGV in the germline V gene. The CDR3 consists of 16 residues. Here the CDR3 DNA reads TGTGCCAGCAGGCCTTACTTAGTCAGGGGACGAGGGGAGCAGTACTTC. This encodes CASRPYLVRGRGEQYF. Based on the CDR3 plus reference TRBV11-2 and TRBJ2-7, the full variable domain is EAGVAQSPRYKIIEKRQSVAFWCNPISGHATLYWYQQILGQGPKLLIQFQNNGVVDDSQLPKDRFSAERLKGVDSTLKIQPAKLEDSAVYLCASRPYLVRGRGEQYFGPGTRLTVT.

The rearrangement uses TRBV7-6 and TRBJ2-3; TRBD2 matches 8 bases. Germline lookup yields CDR1 SGHVS and CDR2 FNYEAQ. The CDR3 is 17 residues long. The V and J ends lost 4 bases and 4 bases, in that order; junction bases with no gene match: 13. This CDR3 reads CASSSQLSGNSPDTQYF. The CDR3 bases are TGTGCCAGCAGCTCTCAACTTAGCGGGAATAGTCCAGATACGCAGTATTTT.

The sample holds a few counts of this clone. Other DNA sequences of this sample code for an identical CDR3. V gene TRBV27 combines with J gene TRBJ2-1, with 8 bases matching TRBD1. With V trimmed by 5 bases and J by 4 bases, 4 bases remained unmatched. This CDR3 contains 14 residues. The germline CDR1 and CDR2 sequences are MNHEY and SMNVEV (reference sequence). The DNA for the CDR3 is TGTGCCAGCAGTCCGGGACAGGCATACAATGAGCAGTTCTTC. Its protein is CASSPGQAYNEQFF.

The chain joins TRBV19 to TRBJ2-7, with D maybe TRBD1 (6 bases). The CDR3 runs 15 residues. The ends were cut back, 5 bases at V and 2 bases at J, with 16 bases in the middle. The germline gives CDR1 LNHDA, CDR2 SQIVND (reference sequence). In nucleotides, the CDR3 is TGTGCCAGTAGTCCAGGGGACGGGTTGACCTACGAGCAGTACTTC. It translates to CASSPGDGLTYEQYF.

The CDR3 sequence is CASSPWGNEQYF. The CDR3 nucleotides read TGTGCCAGCAGTCCCTGGGGCAACGAGCAGTACTTC. This chain joins TRBV2 and TRBJ2-7, with D possibly matching TRBD1 (5 bases). The CDR3 runs 12 residues. CDR1 is SNHLY and CDR2 is FYNNEI in the germline V gene. V was pared by 5 bases and J by 5 bases, with 10 bases between. The whole variable domain, remainder taken from reference TRBV2 and TRBJ2-7, is EPEVTQTPSHQVTQMGQEVILRCVPISNHLYFYWYRQILGQKVEFLVSFYNNEISEKSEIFDDQFSVERPDGSNFTLKIRSTKLEDSAMYFCASSPWGNEQYFGPGTRLTVT.

The V and J genes are TRBV27 and TRBJ2-2, with 11 bases that match TRBD1. The V gene's germline CDR1 is MNHEY and CDR2 SMNVEV (reference sequence). Unmatched junction bases numbered 7, after V lost 3 bases and J lost 4 bases. There are 17 residues in the CDR3. The CDR3 DNA reads as TGTGCCAGCAGTTTTTTCGGGACAGGGGGATTCACCGGGGAGCTGTTTTTT. Protein sequence: CASSFFGTGGFTGELFF.

The chain carries TRBV9 and TRBJ2-7, with D maybe TRBD2 (5 bases). V was trimmed by 5 bases and J by 2 bases, leaving 17 bases between them. In germline, CDR1 is SGDLS, CDR2 YYNGEE. The CDR3 is made up of 15 amino acids. The CDR3 spells CASSQRPSGPYEQYF. The CDR3 DNA is TGTGCCAGCAGTCAACGGCCCAGCGGTCCCTACGAGCAGTACTTC.

The chain is built from TRBV9 and TRBJ2-2; TRBD2 agrees at 10 bases. Looked up from germline, CDR1 is SGDLS and CDR2 is YYNGEE. V lost 4 bases and J lost 8; bases outside the gene matches: 8. The CDR3 runs to 15 residues. The CDR3 sequence is CASSPPSGRTGELFF. CDR3 DNA: TGTGCCAGCAGCCCCCCTAGCGGGAGAACTGGGGAGCTGTTTTTT. Together with reference TRBV9 and TRBJ2-2, the CDR3 gives the full variable domain: DSGVTQTPKHLITATGQRVTLRCSPRSGDLSVYWYQQSLDQGLQFLIQYYNGEERAKGNILERFSAQQFPDLHSELNLSSLELGDSALYFCASSPPSGRTGELFFGEGSRLTVL.

The chain has TRBV2 and TRBJ1-5; 8 bases line up with TRBD1. V lost 6 bases, J lost 5 bases, and 3 bases stayed unmatched. Germline CDR1 SNHLY, CDR2 FYNNEI. This CDR3 is built from 13 residues. CDR3 residues: CASRPDRDQPQHF. In DNA form, the CDR3 reads TGTGCCAGCAGGCCGGACAGGGATCAGCCCCAGCATTTT.

The chain has TRBV27 and TRBJ2-5; maybe TRBD1 (5 bases). Per the germline V gene, CDR1 is MNHEY and CDR2 is SMNVEV (reference sequence). The CDR3 length is 14 residues. Trimming took off 2 bases at V and 0 bases at J, with 7 bases between the two ends. The CDR3 DNA is TGTGCCAGCAGTTTACAGGGCCACCAAGAGACCCAGTACTTC. Translating gives CASSLQGHQETQYF.

The genes are TRBV9 and TRBJ1-2; D not resolved. The V end was cut by 0 bases, the J end by 2 bases, with 11 bases between. CDR1 SGDLS and CDR2 YYNGEE come from the germline V gene. The CDR3 contains 15 residues. CDR3 bases: TGTGCCAGCAGCGTAGTGGGTTCCACAAACTATGGCTACACCTTC. This translates into CASSVVGSTNYGYTF.

V gene TRBV19 combines with J gene TRBJ2-5; 12 bases agree with TRBD2. Germline V gene sequence: CDR1 LNHDA, CDR2 SQIVND (reference sequence). Losses at the gene ends were 0 bases for V and 3 bases for J; bases not matched to a gene: 11. The CDR3 loop spans 19 amino acids. The CDR3 protein is CASSIDALTLAGGKETQYF. In DNA, the CDR3 is TGTGCCAGTAGTATAGACGCCCTGACTCTAGCGGGGGGGAAAGAGACCCAGTACTTC.

The rearrangement joins TRBV7-9 to TRBJ1-1; 7 nucleotides align to TRBD1. Germline CDR1 SEHNR, CDR2 FQNEAQ (reference sequence). The V segment lost 7 bases and the J segment 7 bases; nucleotides outside the gene matches: 12. The CDR3 runs 14 residues. CDR3 protein: CASTFTGEGNEAFF. Written as DNA, the CDR3 is TGTGCCAGCACCTTTACAGGGGAAGGAAATGAAGCTTTCTTT.

J is TRBJ1-4 and V is TRBV7-8; unclear D gene. V was cut by 5 bases and J by 0 bases, with 13 bases left in between. Germline CDR1 and CDR2: SGHVS and FQNEAQ. This CDR3 is 16 amino acids long. DNA for the CDR3: TGTGCCAGCAGCGGAGAGGGTGGGACAACTAATGAAAAACTGTTTTTT. It codes for CASSGEGGTTNEKLFF.

The chain employs TRBV2 and TRBJ2-7; 8 bases are shared with TRBD2. V trimming: 7 bases; J trimming: 1 base; junction bases outside the gene matches: 9. The germline gives CDR1 SNHLY, CDR2 FYNNEI. This CDR3 has 15 residues. CDR3 in amino acids: CASNEDREGSYEQYF. CDR3 sequence (DNA): TGTGCCAGCAATGAGGACCGGGAGGGTTCCTACGAGCAGTACTTC.

J is TRBJ2-7 and V is TRBV10-2; the D gene is possibly TRBD2 (6 bases). From germline, CDR1 is WSHSY and CDR2 SAAADI. Trimming shortened V by 5 bases and J by 6 bases, and 26 bases separated the two germline ends. The CDR3 is 17 residues long. CDR3 residues: CASSTVAGHRGSVEQYF. In nucleotides, the CDR3 is TGCGCCAGCAGTACGGTGGCGGGGCACCGTGGGTCTGTCGAGCAGTACTTC.

The chain uses TRBV6-6 and TRBJ1-1; D not certain. The CDR3 has 15 amino acids. Trimming took off 5 bases at V and 4 bases at J, with 17 bases between the two ends. CDR1 is MNHNY, CDR2 SVGAGI, per germline (reference sequence). Here the CDR3 reads CASSIRTGSGTEAFF. The CDR3 nucleotides are TGTGCCAGCAGTATCAGGACGGGATCTGGCACTGAAGCTTTCTTT.

J is TRBJ1-2 and V is TRBV29-1, with TRBD1 matching 8 bases. This CDR3 has 13 amino acids. Unmatched junction bases numbered 7, after V lost 7 bases and J lost 3 bases. Germline assignment: CDR1 SQVTM and CDR2 ANQGSEA. CDR3 DNA sequence: TGCAGCGGCGGACAGGGTGAGGACTATGGCTACACCTTC. This sequence encodes CSGGQGEDYGYTF.

The chain combines TRBV2 with TRBJ1-4; maybe TRBD1 (6 bases). Between the trimmed V and J ends, which lost 6 bases and 8 bases, there was a span of 16 bases. Per the germline V gene, CDR1 is SNHLY and CDR2 is FYNNEI. The CDR3 runs to 14 residues. Written as DNA, the CDR3 is TGTGCCAGCAGCAAAGGGGGGTTGGGCGAAAAACTGTTTTTT. It yields the protein CASSKGGLGEKLFF.

The chain is built from TRBV27 and TRBJ2-1; TRBD2 aligns across 8 bases. J was trimmed by 8 bases and V by 4 bases; bases with no gene match: 13. The CDR3 length is 16 residues. The V gene's germline CDR1 is MNHEY and CDR2 SMNVEV (reference sequence). CDR3 in DNA: TGTGCCAGCAGTTCCATAGGACTAGCTCCAGGCGATGAGCAGTTCTTC. It translates to CASSSIGLAPGDEQFF.

This chain links TRBV10-2 with TRBJ2-2, with 9 bases aligning to TRBD2. The germline V gene encodes CDR1 WSHSY and CDR2 SAAADI. Unmatched junction bases numbered 3, after V lost 5 bases and J lost 5 bases. The CDR3 spans 14 residues. CDR3 in DNA: TGCGCCAGCAGTCTAGCGGGGCAAACCGGGGAGCTGTTTTTT. It codes for CASSLAGQTGELFF.

The chain couples TRBV27 to TRBJ2-1, with D unresolved. Germline V gene lookup returns CDR1 MNHEY and CDR2 SMNVEV (reference sequence). Trimming stripped 5 bases from V and 4 bases from J, with 9 bases between. The CDR3 has 13 residues. Written as DNA, the CDR3 is TGTGCCAGCAGTGCTGGATCGTACAATGAGCAGTTCTTC. It codes for CASSAGSYNEQFF.

The V and J genes are TRBV7-8 and TRBJ2-1, with a tentative D call TRBD2 (6 bases). CDR1 is SGHVS and CDR2 is FQNEAQ in the germline V gene. The CDR3 is made up of 14 amino acids. Trimming took 7 bases from V and 7 from J, leaving 17 bases between them. The CDR3 nucleotides read TGTGCCAGCACCACGGACTACCCGCAGAATGAGCAGTTCTTC. As protein: CASTTDYPQNEQFF.

In its sample, this clone was seen once. The DNA for the CDR3 is TGTGCCAGCAGTTTATTACAGGGGGCACACTATGGCTACACCTTC. Translating gives CASSLLQGAHYGYTF. This chain connects TRBV27 to TRBJ1-2; 9 bases line up with TRBD1. The CDR3 covers 15 residues. Germline CDR1 is MNHEY and CDR2 is SMNVEV (reference sequence). V trimming: 1 base; J trimming: 3 bases; junction bases outside the gene matches: 3.